This T cell receptor beta chain was identified in a study of T cell repertoires in aging, cancer and after chemotherapy. TCR beta rearrangements were amplified from peripheral blood genomic DNA. The CDR3 is 17 amino acids. V was cut by 1 base and J by 5 bases, with 19 bases left in between. In germline, CDR1 is SGHRS, CDR2 YFSETQ. Multiplex touch-down PCR with TRB-A/B primers amplified rearranged V-D-J TRB sequences. Each CDR3 protein is one row after TCRdb ran MiXCR on the multiplex PCR reads. The sample yields 2,000 to 2,500 distinct CDR3 sequences, roughly 24% seen once. The J gene is TRBJ2-1, the V gene TRBV5-1; D may be TRBD1 or TRBD2 (5 bases each). Sample: blood. This TCR was sampled from a human donor with a solid tumor. The DNA for the CDR3 is TGCGCCAGCAGCTTGCGCCGCGTGAGGGGAAGTAACAATGAGCAGTTCTTC. Translating gives CASSLRRVRGSNNEQFF.